The TCR beta chain under discussion was sequenced for a study of T cells in Graves' hyperthyroidism and ophthalmopathy. The CDR3 runs 15 residues. V was clipped by 3 bases and J by 5 bases, with 17 bases between them. TCR beta CDR3 region amplification was performed from RNA transcripts. With the HTBI primer set, the TCR CDR3 went through a first round of RT-PCR. Each CDR3 protein is one row after TCRdb ran MiXCR on the multiplex PCR reads. The sample includes hundreds of thousands of distinct CDR3 sequences, approximately 14% seen only once; the top ten take around 4%. The sequence was collected from a woman between 40 and 50 years old with Graves' ophthalmopathy. The chain uses TRBV12-3 or TRBV12-4 and TRBJ2-7, with a weak D call TRBD1 (6 bases). Sequenced material: blood. The CDR3 reads CASSFSGTSFDEQYF. CDR3 DNA sequence: TGTGCCAGCAGTTTTTCAGGGACATCGTTCGACGAGCAGTACTTC.